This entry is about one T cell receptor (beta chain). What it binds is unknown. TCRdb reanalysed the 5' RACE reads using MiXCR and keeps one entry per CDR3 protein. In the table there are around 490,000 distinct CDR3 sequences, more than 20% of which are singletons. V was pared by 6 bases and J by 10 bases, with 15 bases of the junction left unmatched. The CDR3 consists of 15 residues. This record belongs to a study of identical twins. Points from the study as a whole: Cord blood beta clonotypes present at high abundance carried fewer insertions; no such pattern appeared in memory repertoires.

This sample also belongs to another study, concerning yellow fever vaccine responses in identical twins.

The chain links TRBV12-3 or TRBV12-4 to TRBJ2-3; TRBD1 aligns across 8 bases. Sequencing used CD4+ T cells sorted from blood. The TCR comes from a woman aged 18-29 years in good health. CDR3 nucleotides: TGTGCCAGCAGACTAACAGGGGGGCTCGCCCCCTCGCAGTATTTT. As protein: CASRLTGGLAPSQYF.